This T cell receptor beta chain was recorded in a study of regulatory T cells in long-lasting Graves disease. The time point: newly diagnosed GD, antithyroid drugs for less than 3 months. PBMC-derived RNA was used for the TCR library. According to the study, TCR beta libraries were built with iRepertoire HTBI primers and CDR3-region Arm-PCR. TCRdb processed the multiplex PCR reads anew with MiXCR; each CDR3 protein has one entry. The sample records fewer than 550,000 distinct CDR3 sequences, over 15% being singletons. This clonotype was counted many times. The CDR3 runs 15 residues. The V gene lost 1 base and the J gene lost 0 bases, with 10 bases spanning the gap. Germline V CDR1 and CDR2: DFQATT, SNEGSKA (reference sequence). This same sample was also part of a study on T cells in Graves' hyperthyroidism and ophthalmopathy.

Sequenced here: peripheral blood mononuclear cells (PBMCs), sampled at new diagnosis, from a patient treated with antithyroid drugs. The sequence was obtained from a woman aged 18 to 35 with Graves disease. The genes are TRBV20-1 and TRBJ2-1; D not certain. CDR3 protein: CSARGGSSSYNEQFF. In nucleotides, the CDR3 is TGCAGTGCTAGAGGCGGCTCCAGCTCCTACAATGAGCAGTTCTTC.